These 27 T cell receptor beta chains originate from one sample sequenced in a study of identical twins. TCRdb re-analysed the 5' RACE reads in MiXCR, keeping a single row per CDR3 protein. The repertoire holds 750,000 to 950,000 distinct CDR3 sequences, with over 9% as singletons. These data were also filed under a second study, of yellow fever vaccine responses in identical twins.

The material sequenced was PBMCs. Receptors originate from a woman in her late teens or twenties in good health.

Only a few counts were recorded for this clonotype. This chain links TRBV27 with TRBJ2-1; tentatively, D is TRBD2 (6 bases). The CDR3 length is 14 residues. Germline CDR1 and CDR2: MNHEY and SMNVEV (reference sequence). Trimming stripped 2 bases from V and 10 bases from J, with 15 bases between. CDR3 protein: CASSLGEAGREQFF. The CDR3 DNA reads as TGTGCCAGCAGTTTAGGGGAGGCAGGACGGGAGCAGTTCTTC.

The table lists this clonotype with many counts. The rearrangement uses TRBV29-1 and TRBJ2-1; D ambiguous. From germline, CDR1 is SQVTM and CDR2 ANQGSEA. V lost 4 bases and J lost 1, with 17 bases in between. The CDR3 length is 16 residues. The CDR3 loop reads CSVVPFTSMSYNEQFF. As DNA, the CDR3 is TGCAGCGTTGTCCCATTTACCTCTATGTCCTACAATGAGCAGTTCTTC.

This clonotype was detected many times. The V call is TRBV27, the J call TRBJ2-3, with 16 bases that match TRBD2. Germline CDR1 reads MNHEY; CDR2 reads SMNVEV (reference sequence). The CDR3 covers 15 residues. The V gene end was trimmed by 6 bases and the J gene end by 4 bases; junction bases not matched to a gene: 1. Here the CDR3 reads CASRGLAGGADTQYF. The CDR3 nucleotides are TGTGCCAGCAGGGGACTAGCGGGGGGGGCAGATACGCAGTATTTT.

This clonotype was picked up a small number of times. This chain joins TRBV9 and TRBJ2-7, with D perhaps matching TRBD2 (6 bases). The CDR3 totals 14 residues. Looked up from germline, CDR1 is SGDLS and CDR2 is YYNGEE. The V end lost 4 bases, the J end lost 3 bases, and 14 bases lay between the germline ends. The CDR3 here is CASSPRDSVYEQYF. CDR3 sequence (DNA): TGTGCCAGCAGCCCCCGGGACTCCGTCTACGAGCAGTACTTC.

V usage is TRBV29-1 and J usage is TRBJ1-2; D gene uncertain. CDR1 is SQVTM and CDR2 is ANQGSEA in the germline V gene. Deletions cut 5 bases from V and 4 bases from J, with 8 bases between. CDR3 size: 11 residues. The DNA of the CDR3 is TGCAGCGTTTCATTCTCCTATGGCTACACCTTC. The encoded protein is CSVSFSYGYTF.

In its sample, this clonotype was seen a few times. This chain joins TRBV9 and TRBJ1-3, with 8 bases fitting TRBD1. The CDR3 is 17 residues long. Losses at the gene ends were 3 bases for V and 0 bases for J; bases not matched to a gene: 8. CDR1 SGDLS and CDR2 YYNGEE come from the germline V gene. CDR3 sequence: CASSDRDRIHSGNTIYF. In DNA, the CDR3 is TGTGCCAGCAGCGACCGGGACAGGATCCACTCTGGAAACACCATATATTTT.

This clonotype was observed a handful of times. The V and J genes are TRBV5-5 and TRBJ2-2; D may be TRBD1 (6 bases). The V gene lost 4 bases and the J gene lost 3 bases, with 13 bases spanning the gap. Germline CDR1 SGHKS, CDR2 YYEKEE (reference sequence). This CDR3 spans 15 amino acids. In DNA form, the CDR3 reads TGTGCCAGCAGCACAGGGACGGCTGACACCGGGGAGCTGTTTTTT. Protein product: CASSTGTADTGELFF.

This clonotype was detected a few times. V usage is TRBV11-3 and J usage is TRBJ2-7; D perhaps matches TRBD2 (5 bases). The CDR3 consists of 15 residues. CDR1 and CDR2 from the germline V gene are SGHNT and YENEEA. V lost 5 bases to trimming and J lost 3 bases, with 17 bases between them. In DNA, the CDR3 is TGTGCCAGCAGCCCATACGGGGAAACGGTCTACGAGCAGTACTTC. Translation gives CASSPYGETVYEQYF.

The table lists this clonotype with many counts. CDR3 in DNA: TGTGCCAGCAGCACTACTCCTAACACAGATACGCAGTATTTT. Translating it yields CASSTTPNTDTQYF. This sequence joins TRBV13 and TRBJ2-3; D ambiguous. In germline, CDR1 is PRHDT, CDR2 FYEKMQ (reference sequence). The CDR3 runs to 14 residues. Trimming removed 5 bases at V and 2 bases at J, with 11 bases between.

This clonotype has just a few counts. The chain has TRBV9 and TRBJ2-2, with 8 bases fitting TRBD1. V lost 0 bases, J lost 0 bases, and 1 base stayed unmatched. The CDR3 contains 16 residues. Germline CDR1 and CDR2: SGDLS and YYNGEE. CDR3 sequence (DNA): TGTGCCAGCAGCGTAGCAGGGGGCGCGAACACCGGGGAGCTGTTTTTT. It codes for CASSVAGGANTGELFF.

This clonotype was counted between two and nine times. The chain recombines TRBV11-2 with TRBJ2-2, with 7 bases that match TRBD1. Germline V gene lookup returns CDR1 SGHAT and CDR2 FQNNGV. The CDR3 is 17 amino acids. The V and J ends lost 5 bases and 0 bases, in that order; junction bases with no gene match: 9. DNA for the CDR3: TGTGCCAGCAGCCGGCAGGGACAGCCCACGAACACCGGGGAGCTGTTTTTT. This translates into CASSRQGQPTNTGELFF.

The V call is TRBV12-5, the J call TRBJ2-7; possibly TRBD2 for D (6 bases). Germline V gene lookup returns CDR1 LGHNT and CDR2 FRNRAP. The CDR3 consists of 12 residues. With 6 bases removed from V and 7 bases from J, the gap between germline ends came to 13 bases. This chain's CDR3 is CASGHSGREQYF. In nucleotides, the CDR3 is TGTGCTAGTGGCCACTCGGGGAGGGAGCAGTACTTC.

This chain uses TRBV29-1 with TRBJ1-3; TRBD1 is a possible D gene (5 bases). CDR3 length: 12 amino acids. Germline CDR1 and CDR2: SQVTM and ANQGSEA. The ends were cut back, 4 bases at V and 12 bases at J, with 16 bases in the middle. CDR3 region: CSVVAGARDIYF. Here the CDR3 DNA reads TGCAGCGTTGTGGCCGGGGCCAGGGACATATATTTT.

This clonotype has just a few counts. The chain recombines TRBV24-1 with TRBJ2-1; TRBD2 matches at 11 bases. The germline V gene has CDR1 KGHDR and CDR2 SFDVKD. The CDR3 has 18 amino acids. V trimming: 3 bases; J trimming: 4 bases; junction bases outside the gene matches: 10. The CDR3 nucleotides read TGTGCCACCAGTGATAAAAGTTGGACTAGCGGGTATTACAATGAGCAGTTCTTC. This gives the protein CATSDKSWTSGYYNEQFF.

The chain couples TRBV6-6 to TRBJ1-2, with a weak D call TRBD1 (5 bases). The germline V gene encodes CDR1 MNHNY and CDR2 SVGAGI (reference sequence). The V end lost 8 bases, the J end lost 8 bases, and 18 bases lay between the germline ends. The CDR3 runs to 13 residues. The CDR3 bases are TGTGCCAGCGCCCCGGGGACTCGGCGGGGCTACACCTTC. This encodes CASAPGTRRGYTF.

This clonotype was seen a few times. The chain uses TRBV14 and TRBJ2-5; D tentatively fits TRBD1 or TRBD2 (6 bases each). This CDR3 spans 16 amino acids. Deletions cut 1 base from V and 0 bases from J, with 12 bases between. The germline V gene encodes CDR1 SGHDN and CDR2 FVKESK. CDR3 amino acids: CASSQGSGAYQETQYF. CDR3 coding DNA: TGTGCCAGCAGCCAAGGGTCGGGGGCGTACCAAGAGACCCAGTACTTC.

This chain joins TRBV25-1 and TRBJ2-5, with TRBD2 as a possible D gene (7 bases). The length of the CDR3 is 17 residues. V was cut by 3 bases and J by 0 bases, with 17 bases left in between. Germline V gene data show CDR1 as MGHDK and CDR2 as SYGVNS. The CDR3 nucleotides read TGTGCCAGCAGTGAGATGGGGGCGGGGGAATACCAAGAGACCCAGTACTTC. Translation gives CASSEMGAGEYQETQYF.

This clonotype was observed at least ten times. J is TRBJ2-3 and V is TRBV12-3 or TRBV12-4, with a tentative D call TRBD2 (5 bases). The CDR3 has 14 amino acids. V was pared by 6 bases and J by 2 bases, with 12 bases between. CDR3 loop: CASSGMTHTDTQYF. The DNA of the CDR3 is TGTGCCAGCAGCGGGATGACACACACAGATACGCAGTATTTT.

This clonotype was picked up a small number of times. The V gene is TRBV20-1, the J gene TRBJ1-1; D remains unclear. CDR3 size: 15 residues. The V gene lost 5 bases and the J gene lost 1 base, with 17 bases spanning the gap. Germline lookup yields CDR1 DFQATT and CDR2 SNEGSKA (reference sequence). CDR3 loop: CSARTSGYGNTEAFF. The CDR3, as DNA: TGCAGTGCTCGTACTAGTGGGTATGGGAACACTGAAGCTTTCTTT.

This clonotype occurred a few times. The chain is built from TRBV11-2 and TRBJ2-1, with D perhaps TRBD2 (6 bases). There are 15 residues in the CDR3. The V end lost 1 base, the J end lost 7 bases, and 14 bases lay between the germline ends. Germline V CDR1 and CDR2: SGHAT, FQNNGV. The CDR3 reads CASSLGGIGRNEQFF. For the CDR3, the DNA is TGTGCCAGCAGCTTAGGCGGGATTGGGAGGAATGAGCAGTTCTTC.

This clonotype was counted only a few times. The rearrangement links TRBV7-9 to TRBJ1-2; no clear D gene. Germline loops: CDR1 SEHNR, CDR2 FQNEAQ (reference sequence). The length of the CDR3 is 12 residues. Trimming cost V 5 bases and J 5 bases, with 9 bases left between them. CDR3 residues: CASSLNEYGYTF. CDR3 nucleotide sequence: TGTGCCAGCAGCCTGAATGAGTATGGCTACACCTTC. Together with reference TRBV7-9 and TRBJ1-2, the CDR3 gives the full variable domain: DTGVSQNPRHKITKRGQNVTFRCDPISEHNRLYWYRQTLGQGPEFLTYFQNEAQLEKSRLLSDRFSAERPKGSFSTLEIQRTEQGDSAMYLCASSLNEYGYTFGSGTRLTVV.

The chain uses TRBV7-2 and TRBJ2-3; TRBD2 agrees at 9 bases. Germline V gene sequence: CDR1 SGHTA, CDR2 FQGNSA. The CDR3 has 18 amino acids. V shed 5 bases, J shed 5 bases, and the junction held 17 bases outside the gene matches. The CDR3 bases are TGTGCCAGCAGCATTAGCGGGAGTGGGGCAGGGGACAGAGATACGCAGTATTTT. Encoded protein: CASSISGSGAGDRDTQYF.

This clonotype was picked up a small number of times. The rearrangement links TRBV3-1 to TRBJ2-1; 7 bases match TRBD2. The length of the CDR3 is 17 residues. The germline V gene has CDR1 LGHDT and CDR2 YNNKEL (reference sequence). J gave up 1 base and V 0 bases, and 6 bases lay outside the gene matches. The CDR3, as DNA: TGTGCCAGCAGCCAAGATGCGAAGCGGGGTTCCTACAATGAGCAGTTCTTC. It translates to CASSQDAKRGSYNEQFF.

This clonotype was counted at least ten times. This chain connects TRBV12-3 or TRBV12-4 to TRBJ1-5; D not certain. The CDR3 totals 14 residues. V shed 2 bases and J shed 0 bases, with 5 bases lying between them. CDR3 protein: CASSLSSSNQPQHF. CDR3 sequence (DNA): TGTGCCAGCAGTTTATCAAGTAGCAATCAGCCCCAGCATTTT.

This clonotype was counted ten times or more. V and J are TRBV6-2 or TRBV6-3 and TRBJ1-1; D not certain. CDR3 length: 13 residues. Trimming took off 7 bases at V and 2 bases at J, with 11 bases between the two ends. CDR1 is MNHEY and CDR2 is SVGEGT in the germline V gene. This CDR3 is CASTIRENTEAFF. The CDR3 DNA reads as TGTGCCAGCACCATAAGGGAAAACACTGAAGCTTTCTTT.

The rearrangement links TRBV27 to TRBJ1-6; possible D gene TRBD1, 5 bases. V was cut by 2 bases and J by 5 bases, with 13 bases left in between. The CDR3 runs to 16 residues. Germline CDR1 reads MNHEY; CDR2 reads SMNVEV (reference sequence). In nucleotides, the CDR3 is TGTGCCAGCAGTTTAGGGGCTGGCAGCCATAATTCACCCCTCCACTTT. It is translated as CASSLGAGSHNSPLHF.

The sample holds a few counts of this clonotype. V gene TRBV27 combines with J gene TRBJ1-1; TRBD1 matches at 10 bases. V gave up 5 bases and J gave up 4 bases; unmatched junction bases: 7. Germline CDR1 reads MNHEY; CDR2 reads SMNVEV (reference sequence). This CDR3 is built from 15 residues. The CDR3: CASSPDRGEGTEAFF. In nucleotides, the CDR3 is TGTGCCAGCAGTCCGGACAGGGGGGAGGGCACTGAAGCTTTCTTT.